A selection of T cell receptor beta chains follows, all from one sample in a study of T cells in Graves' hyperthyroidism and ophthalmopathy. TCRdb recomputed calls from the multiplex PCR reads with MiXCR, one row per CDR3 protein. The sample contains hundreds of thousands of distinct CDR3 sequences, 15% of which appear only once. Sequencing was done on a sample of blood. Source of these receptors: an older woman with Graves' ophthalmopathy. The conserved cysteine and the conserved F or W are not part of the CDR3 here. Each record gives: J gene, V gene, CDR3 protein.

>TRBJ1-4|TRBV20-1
SAPHKGGGEKLF
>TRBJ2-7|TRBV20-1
SARGSNSYEQY
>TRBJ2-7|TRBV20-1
SATRNFRYEQY
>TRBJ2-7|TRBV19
ASSDRGPPYEQY
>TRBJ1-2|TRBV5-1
ASSYTDGNNYGYT
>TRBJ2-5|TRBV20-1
SAARGSSGRAETQY
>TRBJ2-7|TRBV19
ASSIGTGEVYEQY
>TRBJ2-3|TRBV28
ASSNTDTQY
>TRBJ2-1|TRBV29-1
SVEEGQHNEQF
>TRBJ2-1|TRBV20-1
SARARGQRDVPVPYNEQF
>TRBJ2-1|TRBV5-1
ASSSGQNIQGLLDEQF
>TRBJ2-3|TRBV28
ASSTGPNTQY
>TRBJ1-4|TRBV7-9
ASSLVEKEKLF
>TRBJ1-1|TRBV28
ASSLRGRNTEAF
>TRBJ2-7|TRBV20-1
SARGPDFTYEQY
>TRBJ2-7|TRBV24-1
ATSDYGRSGRAVSYEQY
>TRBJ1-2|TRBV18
ASSPPPGGFGYT
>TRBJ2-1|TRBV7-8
ASSPGLAGGHNEQF
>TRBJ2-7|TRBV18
ASSSRGYEQH
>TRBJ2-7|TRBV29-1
SVAGTERDLGLNEQY
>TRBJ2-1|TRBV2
ASRAEGTYNEQF
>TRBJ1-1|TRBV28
ASSASPGIRGAEAF
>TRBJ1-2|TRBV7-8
ASSTTGGGYGYT
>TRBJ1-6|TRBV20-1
SARVPGGENSPLH
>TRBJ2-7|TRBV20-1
SACEAGPGSLYEQY
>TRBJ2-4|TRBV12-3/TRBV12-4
ASRNRAGLKNIQY
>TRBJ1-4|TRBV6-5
ASSWGVPESGEKLF
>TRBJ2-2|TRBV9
ASSVGEGWEVGELF
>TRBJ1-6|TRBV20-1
SARDQGAGTYNSPLH
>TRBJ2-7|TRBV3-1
ASSLLASGRADHEQY
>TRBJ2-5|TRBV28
ASTTGGSSGRRETQY